This T cell receptor beta chain originates from a study of shared clonotypes between healthy human individuals. Germline CDR1 is SGDLS and CDR2 is YYNGEE. The CDR3 covers 16 residues. With 2 bases removed from V and 0 bases from J, the gap between germline ends came to 11 bases. Cells designated naive CD8 were CD45RO-negative and were positively selected for CCR7, with terminally differentiated effector memory CD45RA+ cells excluded. Assay: immunoSEQ multiplex PCR; the TCRdb copy retains only in-frame clones and omits some. The sample contains more than 600,000 clones, 92% of which appear only once. This chain uses TRBV9 with TRBJ2-2, with D unclear. This TCR derives from a young man in good health. The sample taken for sequencing was naive CD8+ T cells sorted from blood. CDR3: CASSVTVNTNTGELFF. The CDR3 nucleotides are TGTGCCAGCAGCGTTACAGTAAACACGAACACCGGGGAGCTGTTTTTT.